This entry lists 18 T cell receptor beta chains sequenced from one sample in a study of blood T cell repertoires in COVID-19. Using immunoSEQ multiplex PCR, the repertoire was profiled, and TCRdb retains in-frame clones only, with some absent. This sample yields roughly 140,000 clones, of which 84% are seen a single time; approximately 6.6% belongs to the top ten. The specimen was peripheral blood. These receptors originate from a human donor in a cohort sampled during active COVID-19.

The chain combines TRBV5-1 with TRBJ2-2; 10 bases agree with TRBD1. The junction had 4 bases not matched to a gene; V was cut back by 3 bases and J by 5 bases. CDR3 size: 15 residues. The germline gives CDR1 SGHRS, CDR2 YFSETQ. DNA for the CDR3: TGCGCCAGCAGCTCCCGACAGGGGGCGACCGGGGAGCTGTTTTTT. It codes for CASSSRQGATGELFF.

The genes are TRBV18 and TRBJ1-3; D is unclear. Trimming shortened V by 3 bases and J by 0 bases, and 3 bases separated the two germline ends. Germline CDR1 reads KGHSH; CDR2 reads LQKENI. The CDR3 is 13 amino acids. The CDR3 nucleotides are TGTGCCAGCTCACCTAGCTCTGGAAACACCATATATTTT. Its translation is CASSPSSGNTIYF.

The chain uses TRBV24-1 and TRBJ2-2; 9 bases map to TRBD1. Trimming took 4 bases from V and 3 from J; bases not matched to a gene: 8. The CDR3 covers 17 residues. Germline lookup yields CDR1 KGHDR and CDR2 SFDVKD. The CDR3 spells CATSDRKQGADTGELFF. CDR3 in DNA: TGTGCCACCAGTGACCGTAAACAGGGGGCCGACACCGGGGAGCTGTTTTTT.

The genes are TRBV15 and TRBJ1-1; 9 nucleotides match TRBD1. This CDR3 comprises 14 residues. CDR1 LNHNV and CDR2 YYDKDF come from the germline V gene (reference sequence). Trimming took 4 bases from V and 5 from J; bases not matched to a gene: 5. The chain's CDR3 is CATSTRTGVTEAFF. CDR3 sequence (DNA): TGTGCCACCAGCACCCGGACAGGGGTAACTGAAGCTTTCTTT.

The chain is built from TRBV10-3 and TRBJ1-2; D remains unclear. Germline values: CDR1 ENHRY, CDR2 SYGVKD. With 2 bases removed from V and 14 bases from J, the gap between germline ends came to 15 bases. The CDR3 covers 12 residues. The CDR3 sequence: CAISETELVGTF. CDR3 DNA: TGTGCCATCAGTGAGACGGAGCTCGTGGGTACCTTC.

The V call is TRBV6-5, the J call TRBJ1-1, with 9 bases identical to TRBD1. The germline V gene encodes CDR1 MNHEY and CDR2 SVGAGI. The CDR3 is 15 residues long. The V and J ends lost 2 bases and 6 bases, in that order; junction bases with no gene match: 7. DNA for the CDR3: TGTGCCAGCAGTTACGCGGGACAGGGAAGGGCTGAAGCTTTCTTT. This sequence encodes CASSYAGQGRAEAFF.

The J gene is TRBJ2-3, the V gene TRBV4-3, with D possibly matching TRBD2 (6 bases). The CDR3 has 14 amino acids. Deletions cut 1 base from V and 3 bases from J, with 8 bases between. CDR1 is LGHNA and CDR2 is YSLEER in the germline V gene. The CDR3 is CASSQGGVTDTQYF. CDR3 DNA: TGCGCCAGCAGCCAAGGCGGGGTGACAGATACGCAGTATTTT.

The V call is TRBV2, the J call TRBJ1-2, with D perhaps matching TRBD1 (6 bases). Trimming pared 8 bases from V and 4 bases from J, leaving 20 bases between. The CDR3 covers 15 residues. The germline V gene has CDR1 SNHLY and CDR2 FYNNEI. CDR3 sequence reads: CASRDVNLGGYGYTF. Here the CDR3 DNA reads TGTGCCAGCCGGGACGTCAACCTAGGGGGCTATGGCTACACCTTC. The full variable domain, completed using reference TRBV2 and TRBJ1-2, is EPEVTQTPSHQVTQMGQEVILRCVPISNHLYFYWYRQILGQKVEFLVSFYNNEISEKSEIFDDQFSVERPDGSNFTLKIRSTKLEDSAMYFCASRDVNLGGYGYTFGSGTRLTVV.

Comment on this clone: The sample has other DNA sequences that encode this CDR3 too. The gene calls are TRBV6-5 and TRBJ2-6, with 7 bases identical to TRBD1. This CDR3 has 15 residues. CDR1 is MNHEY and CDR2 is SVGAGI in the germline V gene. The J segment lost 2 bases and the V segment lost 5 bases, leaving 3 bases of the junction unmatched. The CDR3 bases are TGTGCCAGCAGTCTCGACAGGGCTGGGGCCAACGTCCTGACTTTC. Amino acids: CASSLDRAGANVLTF.

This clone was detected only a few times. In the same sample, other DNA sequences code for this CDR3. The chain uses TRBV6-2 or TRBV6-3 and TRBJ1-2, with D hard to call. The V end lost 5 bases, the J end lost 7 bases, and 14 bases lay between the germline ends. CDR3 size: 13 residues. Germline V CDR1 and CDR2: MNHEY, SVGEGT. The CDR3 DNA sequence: TGTGCCAGCAGTCCCCGGGGAGGCTCTGGCTACACCTTC. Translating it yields CASSPRGGSGYTF.

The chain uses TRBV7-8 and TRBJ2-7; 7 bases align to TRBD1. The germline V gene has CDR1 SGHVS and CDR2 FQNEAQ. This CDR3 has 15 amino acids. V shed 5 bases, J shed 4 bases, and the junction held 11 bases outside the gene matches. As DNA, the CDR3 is TGTGCCAGCAGCCCGTTCCGGGACAGTAGATACGAGCAGTACTTC. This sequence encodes CASSPFRDSRYEQYF.

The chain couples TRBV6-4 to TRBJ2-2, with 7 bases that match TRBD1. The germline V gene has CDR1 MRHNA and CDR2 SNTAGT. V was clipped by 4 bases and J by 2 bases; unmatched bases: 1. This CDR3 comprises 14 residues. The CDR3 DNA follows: TGTGCCAGCAGTGGGGACAGCAACACCGGGGAGCTGTTTTTT. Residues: CASSGDSNTGELFF.

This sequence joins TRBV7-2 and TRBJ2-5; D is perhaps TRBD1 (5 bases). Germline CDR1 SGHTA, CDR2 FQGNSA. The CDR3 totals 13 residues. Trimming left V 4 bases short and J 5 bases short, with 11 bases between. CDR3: CASSSAGYETQYF. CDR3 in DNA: TGTGCCAGCAGCTCGGCAGGGTACGAGACCCAGTACTTC.

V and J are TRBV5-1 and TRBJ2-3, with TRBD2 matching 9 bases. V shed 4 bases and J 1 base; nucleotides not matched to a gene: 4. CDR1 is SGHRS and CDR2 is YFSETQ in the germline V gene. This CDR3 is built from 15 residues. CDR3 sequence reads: CASSAAGGRTDTQYF. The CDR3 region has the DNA TGCGCCAGCAGCGCCGCGGGGGGGCGCACAGATACGCAGTATTTT.

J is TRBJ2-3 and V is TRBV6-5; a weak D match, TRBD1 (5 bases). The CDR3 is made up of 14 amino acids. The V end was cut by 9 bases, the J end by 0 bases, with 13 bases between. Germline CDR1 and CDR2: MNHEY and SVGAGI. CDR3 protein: CASQKGASTDTQYF. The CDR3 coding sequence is TGTGCCAGTCAAAAAGGGGCGAGCACAGATACGCAGTATTTT.

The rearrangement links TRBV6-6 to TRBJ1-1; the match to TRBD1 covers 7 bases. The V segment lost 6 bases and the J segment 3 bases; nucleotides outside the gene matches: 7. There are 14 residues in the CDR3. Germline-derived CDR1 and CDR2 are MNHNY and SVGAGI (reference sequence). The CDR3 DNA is TGTGCCAGCAGGCTTGACAGGGAGGACACTGAAGCTTTCTTT. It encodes CASRLDREDTEAFF.

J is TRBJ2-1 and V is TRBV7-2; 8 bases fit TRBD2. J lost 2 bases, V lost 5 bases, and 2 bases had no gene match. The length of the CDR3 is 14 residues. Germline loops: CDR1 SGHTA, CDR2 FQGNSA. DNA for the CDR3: TGTGCCAGCAGCCCGGGACTAGCCTACAATGAGCAGTTCTTC. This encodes CASSPGLAYNEQFF.

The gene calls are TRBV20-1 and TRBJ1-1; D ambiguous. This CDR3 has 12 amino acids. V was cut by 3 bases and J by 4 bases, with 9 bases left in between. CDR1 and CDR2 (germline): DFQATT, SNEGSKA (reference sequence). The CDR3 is CSASDQFTEAFF. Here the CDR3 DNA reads TGCAGTGCTAGTGACCAGTTCACTGAAGCTTTCTTT.